The 13 T cell receptor beta chains reported below all come from one sample, sequenced in a study of PD-1 blockade in classical Hodgkin lymphoma. The protocol was immunoSEQ multiplex PCR, while the TCRdb copy is restricted to in-frame clones and leaves out a portion. The sample has some 100,000 clones, just over 90% seen once. Sample time point: cycle 4 day 1 (C4D1), after less than 7 weeks of nivolumab. Every single patient, without exception, relapsed after autologous stem cell transplantation, and brentuximab vedotin exposure varied. The sequencing used peripheral blood mononuclear cells (PBMCs), collected before the fourth cycle of nivolumab. Every receptor here comes from a human donor with classical Hodgkin lymphoma.

A single count supports this clone. The chain has TRBV28 and TRBJ1-1; D gene uncertain. The V end lost 6 bases, the J end lost 4 bases, and 15 bases lay between the germline ends. Germline lookup yields CDR1 MDHEN and CDR2 SYDVKM. The CDR3 has 14 residues. The CDR3 region has the DNA TGTGCCAGCAGAGATTCAGGCGGCAGCACTGAAGCTTTCTTT. Protein: CASRDSGGSTEAFF. Together with reference TRBV28 and TRBJ1-1, the CDR3 gives the full variable domain: DVKVTQSSRYLVKRTGEKVFLECVQDMDHENMFWYRQDPGLGLRLIYFSYDVKMKEKGDIPEGYSVSREKKERFSLILESASTNQTSMYLCASRDSGGSTEAFFGQGTRLTVV.

This clone is a singleton in its sample. The V and J genes are TRBV5-1 and TRBJ2-5, with TRBD1 matching over 10 bases. TRBJ2-7 explains the end of the DNA better; the J call may be wrong. In germline, CDR1 is SGHRS, CDR2 YFSETQ. The CDR3 covers 14 residues. For the CDR3, the DNA is TGCGCCAGCAGCCAGCCGGGACAGGGGAACGAGCAGTACTTC. Translating gives CASSQPGQGNEQYF.

The chain carries TRBV28 and TRBJ2-4, with D possibly matching TRBD1 (6 bases). Looked up from germline, CDR1 is MDHEN and CDR2 is SYDVKM. The CDR3 consists of 15 residues. Trimming stripped 3 bases from V and 2 bases from J, with 11 bases between. Here the CDR3 reads CASSFTGFPKNIQYF. Here the CDR3 DNA reads TGTGCCAGCAGTTTCACAGGGTTTCCCAAAAACATTCAGTACTTC.

The V call is TRBV6-5, the J call TRBJ1-2, with D unclear. Germline lookup yields CDR1 MNHEY and CDR2 SVGAGI. The CDR3 length is 13 residues. Trimming removed 6 bases at V and 3 bases at J, with 11 bases between. DNA for the CDR3: TGTGCCAGCAGACGCCCCTTAGACTATGGCTACACCTTC. Encoded protein: CASRRPLDYGYTF.

The J gene is TRBJ2-7, the V gene TRBV7-9; TRBD2 matches at 14 bases. Germline values: CDR1 SEHNR, CDR2 FQNEAQ (reference sequence). Germline trimming cut 1 base from V and 4 bases from J; bases unmatched to any gene: 3. The CDR3 runs 16 residues. The CDR3 loop is CASSLGTSGRPYEQYF. DNA for the CDR3: TGTGCCAGCAGCTTAGGGACTAGCGGGAGGCCATACGAGCAGTACTTC.

The chain joins TRBV28 to TRBJ1-5; D gene unclear. The ends were cut back, 6 bases at V and 3 bases at J, with 18 bases in the middle. The germline CDR1 and CDR2 sequences are MDHEN and SYDVKM. This CDR3 is built from 16 residues. The CDR3 region is CASSLHGGSANQPQHF. DNA for the CDR3: TGTGCCAGCAGCCTCCACGGTGGAAGCGCCAATCAGCCCCAGCATTTT.

A single count supports this clone. This chain links TRBV27 with TRBJ2-1; D gene uncertain. V gave up 6 bases and J gave up 7 bases, with 13 bases separating them. Germline V lookup: CDR1 MNHEY, CDR2 SMNVEV (reference sequence). The CDR3 loop spans 13 amino acids. The CDR3 is CASSPRQWNEQFF. CDR3 nucleotides: TGTGCCAGCAGCCCCCGGCAGTGGAATGAGCAGTTCTTC.

Details on this clone: The junction and the germline gene differ at one end; a read error may be behind it. As DNA, the CDR3 is TGTGCCAGCAGCGCGAGGTTGGACTTC. The encoded protein is CASSARLDF. This chain links TRBV6-6 with TRBJ2-7; D gene unclear. This CDR3 has 9 residues. Germline assignment: CDR1 MNHNY and CDR2 SVGAGI (reference sequence).

The genes are TRBV28 and TRBJ2-7; 15 nucleotides line up with TRBD2. Germline lookup yields CDR1 MDHEN and CDR2 SYDVKM. CDR3 length: 17 amino acids. The ends lost 7 bases at V and 3 bases at J; junction bases unmatched: 10. The CDR3 sequence is CASNKGLAGGLIYEQYF. In DNA, the CDR3 is TGTGCCAGCAACAAAGGACTAGCGGGAGGGTTAATCTACGAGCAGTACTTC.

The chain uses TRBV28 and TRBJ2-5, with D hard to call. Per the germline V gene, CDR1 is MDHEN and CDR2 is SYDVKM. V lost 5 bases, J lost 4 bases, and 14 bases lay in between. The CDR3 extends over 14 amino acids. CDR3 in DNA: TGTGCCAGCAGTCACGACACCCTCCTAGAGACCCAGTACTTC. It codes for CASSHDTLLETQYF.

The genes are TRBV11-1 and TRBJ2-7; D gene ambiguous. V was trimmed by 0 bases and J by 7 bases, leaving 7 bases between them. Germline CDR1 SGHAT, CDR2 FQDESV (reference sequence). This CDR3 is 12 amino acids long. CDR3 sequence: CASSLAYSEQYF. The CDR3 DNA sequence: TGTGCCAGCAGCTTAGCCTACTCAGAGCAGTACTTC.

The chain's CDR3 is CSVEDRAGKNYGYTF. CDR3 DNA sequence: TGCAGCGTTGAAGATCGAGCAGGGAAGAACTATGGCTACACCTTC. The chain links TRBV29-1 to TRBJ1-2, with D possibly being TRBD1 (5 bases). Germline V gene sequence: CDR1 SQVTM, CDR2 ANQGSEA. Trimming took off 0 bases at V and 2 bases at J, with 13 bases between the two ends. The CDR3 sequence is 15 residues long.

The V call is TRBV13, the J call TRBJ2-7; possible D gene TRBD1, 5 bases. The CDR3 runs to 13 residues. Germline CDR1 PRHDT, CDR2 FYEKMQ (reference sequence). The germline V and J ends were trimmed by 0 bases and 12 bases, with 15 bases remaining between them. The CDR3 spells CASSLGLSRVGYF. The CDR3 coding sequence is TGTGCCAGCAGCTTAGGCCTATCCAGGGTCGGGTACTTC.